This TCR beta chain comes out of a study of Ad26.COV2.S vaccination and SARS-CoV-2 variants. Background on the study: Trial arm assignment for the donor was COV1001 Ad26.COV2.S. Whole-study results and caveats: Breadth and depth estimates from TCRs may understate total T cell responses.

The method was immunoSEQ multiplex PCR; TCRdb's version includes in-frame clones alone and lacks a portion of them. The sample yields just under 250,000 clones, 85% to 90% seen once. Treatment: roughly 18 received Ad26.COV2.S at low or high dose, single or two shots; about 5 received placebo; per-sample allocation not given. The investigators took samples on day 63 after the first vaccine or placebo injection. An Ad26 vector that expressed Wuhan-strain SARS-CoV-2 spike constituted the vaccine. Trimming removed 3 bases at V and 3 bases at J, with 6 bases between. Per the germline V gene, CDR1 is MDHEN and CDR2 is SYDVKM. This CDR3 region has 14 residues. This clone was recorded a few times. Antigen: not known.

The origin of this receptor is a person between 18 and 65 years old who received the Ad26.COV2.S COVID-19 vaccine or a placebo. The sample in question was peripheral blood, obtained in a trial of Ad26.COV2.S vaccine versus placebo. The gene calls are TRBV28 and TRBJ2-6; unclear D gene. CDR3 DNA: TGTGCCAGCAGTTTGAGGATTGGGGCCAACGTCCTGACTTTC. Translated, it gives CASSLRIGANVLTF.